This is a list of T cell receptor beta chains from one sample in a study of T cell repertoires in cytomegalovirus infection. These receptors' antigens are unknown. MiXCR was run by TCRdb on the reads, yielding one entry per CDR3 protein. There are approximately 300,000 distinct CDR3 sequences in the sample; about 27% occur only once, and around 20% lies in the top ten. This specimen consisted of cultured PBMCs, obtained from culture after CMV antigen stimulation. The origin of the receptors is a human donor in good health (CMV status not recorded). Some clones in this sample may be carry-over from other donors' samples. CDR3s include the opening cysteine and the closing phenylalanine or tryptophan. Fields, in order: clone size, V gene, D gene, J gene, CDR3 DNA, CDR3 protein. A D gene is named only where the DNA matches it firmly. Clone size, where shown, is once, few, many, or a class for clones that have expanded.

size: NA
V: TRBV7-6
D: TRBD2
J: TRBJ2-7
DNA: TGTGCCAGCAGTCATAAGGGACTAGCGGTCGGCGAGCAGTACTTC
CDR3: CASSHKGLAVGEQYF

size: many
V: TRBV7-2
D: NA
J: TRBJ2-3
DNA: TGTGCCAGCAGTCGAGCCGTTTCGGATACGCAGTATTTT
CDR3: CASSRAVSDTQYF

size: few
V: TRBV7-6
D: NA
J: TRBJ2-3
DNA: TGTGCCAGCAGCTGGGGGGAGGCAGATACGCAGTATTTT
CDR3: CASSWGEADTQYF

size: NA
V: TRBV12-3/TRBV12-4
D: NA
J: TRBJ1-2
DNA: TGTGCCAGCAGTTTCCACTGGCCCGATTCTGACTATGGCTACACCTTC
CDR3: CASSFHWPDSDYGYTF

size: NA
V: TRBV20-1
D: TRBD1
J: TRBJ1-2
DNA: TGCAGTGCTAGAGGACAGGGGTCGATCTATGGCTACACCTTC
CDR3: CSARGQGSIYGYTF

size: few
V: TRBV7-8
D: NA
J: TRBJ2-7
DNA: TGTGCCAGCAGCAGATCCGGGGCACCCCGCTCCTACGAGCAGTACTTC
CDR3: CASSRSGAPRSYEQYF

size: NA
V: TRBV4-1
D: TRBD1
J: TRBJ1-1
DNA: TGTGCCAGCAGCCAAAAATCAGGGGGCTGGAACACTGAAGCTTTCTTT
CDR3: CASSQKSGGWNTEAFF

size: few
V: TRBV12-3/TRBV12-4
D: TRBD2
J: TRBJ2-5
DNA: TGTGCCAGCAGTTTAAAAGCGGGGGGGTTTTCGGAGACCCAGTACTTC
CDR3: CASSLKAGGFSETQYF

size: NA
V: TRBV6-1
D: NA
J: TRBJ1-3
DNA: TGTGCCAGCAGCACTCTGGGGACACGTGGAAACACCATATATTTT
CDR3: CASSTLGTRGNTIYF

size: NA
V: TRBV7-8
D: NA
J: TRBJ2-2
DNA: TGTGCCAGCAGCTCCGCTCTAGTCGGGGGAACCTCCGGGGAGCTGTTTTTT
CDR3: CASSSALVGGTSGELFF

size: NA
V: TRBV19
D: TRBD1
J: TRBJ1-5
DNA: TGTGCCAGTACCACTTGGAGGGACAGCTACAATCAGCCCCAGCATTTT
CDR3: CASTTWRDSYNQPQHF

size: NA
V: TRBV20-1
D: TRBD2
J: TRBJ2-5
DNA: TGCAGTGCCTTGGGGGGGGGTCGAGAGACCCAGTACTTC
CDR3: CSALGGGRETQYF

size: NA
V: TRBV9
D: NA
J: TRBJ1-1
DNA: TGTGCCAGCAGCGGTGGGGTGCTCACTGAAGCTTTCTTT
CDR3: CASSGGVLTEAFF

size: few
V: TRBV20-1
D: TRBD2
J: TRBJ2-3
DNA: TGCAGTGCTAGAGATAACACGGGACTAGCGGGATTGAGCACAGATACGCAGTATTTT
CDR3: CSARDNTGLAGLSTDTQYF

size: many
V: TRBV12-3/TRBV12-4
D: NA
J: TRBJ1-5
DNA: TGTGCCAGCAGTGGGCTAGGTCCCCAGCATTTT
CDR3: CASSGLGPQHF

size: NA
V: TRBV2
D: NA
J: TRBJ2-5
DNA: TGTGCCAGCACCCCGACATTACAAGAGACCCAGTACTTC
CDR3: CASTPTLQETQYF

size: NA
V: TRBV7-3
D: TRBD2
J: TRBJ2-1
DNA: TGTGCCAGCAGCTTAACCCCTAGCGGGATCCAATTCTTC
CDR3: CASSLTPSGIQFF

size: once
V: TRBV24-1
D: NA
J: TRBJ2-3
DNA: TGTGCCACCAGTGATTTCAGGACAGATACGCAGTATTTT
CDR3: CATSDFRTDTQYF

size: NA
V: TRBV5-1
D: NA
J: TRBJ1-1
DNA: TGCGCCAGCAGCTTGTTCCCCGGCTGGGTCGAAGCTTTCTTT
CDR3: CASSLFPGWVEAFF

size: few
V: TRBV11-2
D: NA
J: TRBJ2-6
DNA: TGTGCCAGCCGAGTCCCGGGATCTGGGGCCAACGTCCTGACTTTC
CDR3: CASRVPGSGANVLTF

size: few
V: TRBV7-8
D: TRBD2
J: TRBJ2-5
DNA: TGTGCCAGCAGCCGGGGGAGGGTACAAGAGACCCAGTACTTC
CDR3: CASSRGRVQETQYF

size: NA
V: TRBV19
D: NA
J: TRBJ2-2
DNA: TGTGCCAGTAGAAACAGGGGAGGAAACACCGGGGAGCTGTTTTTT
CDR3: CASRNRGGNTGELFF

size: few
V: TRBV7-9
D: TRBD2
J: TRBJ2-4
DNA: TGTGCCAGCAGCCTGGGGGGGGTCGTGAGAAACATTCAGTACTTC
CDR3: CASSLGGVVRNIQYF

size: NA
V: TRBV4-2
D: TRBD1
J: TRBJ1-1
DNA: TGTGCCAGCAGCCAAGAGGAGGACAGGGACACTGAAGCTTTCTTT
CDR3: CASSQEEDRDTEAFF

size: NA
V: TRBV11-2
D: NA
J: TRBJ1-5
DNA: TGTGCCAGCAGCTTAGATTCGGTTGGTCAGCCCCAGCATTTT
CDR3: CASSLDSVGQPQHF

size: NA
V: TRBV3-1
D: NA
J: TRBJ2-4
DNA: TGTGCCAGCAGCCAGCAGACCCACATTCAGTACTTC
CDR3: CASSQQTHIQYF

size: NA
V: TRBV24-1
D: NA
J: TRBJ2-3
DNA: TGTGCCACCAGTGACCATACCTACACAGATACGCAGTATTTT
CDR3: CATSDHTYTDTQYF

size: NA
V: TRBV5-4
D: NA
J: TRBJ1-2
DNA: TGTGCCAGCAGCTTGCGAGAATACGCTTATGGCTACACCTTC
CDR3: CASSLREYAYGYTF

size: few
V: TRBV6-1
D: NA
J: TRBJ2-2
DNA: TGTGCCAGCAGAGGCGGTGCTTCGAACACCGGGGAGCTGTTTTTT
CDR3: CASRGGASNTGELFF

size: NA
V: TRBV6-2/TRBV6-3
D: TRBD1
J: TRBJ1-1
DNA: TGTGCCAGCAGTGATCAGGGGGGGAACACTGAAGCTTTCTTT
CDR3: CASSDQGGNTEAFF

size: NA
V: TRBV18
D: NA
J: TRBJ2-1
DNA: TGTGCCAGCTCACCGGGACTCCTCTACGCTTACAATGAGCAGTTCTTC
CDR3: CASSPGLLYAYNEQFF

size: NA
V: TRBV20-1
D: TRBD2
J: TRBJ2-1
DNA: TGCAGTGCTAAGGCTAGCGGCTCCTACAATGAGCAGTTCTTC
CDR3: CSAKASGSYNEQFF

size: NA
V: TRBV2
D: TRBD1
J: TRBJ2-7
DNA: TGTGCCAGCACCCGGGACAGGGGCGAGCAGTACTTC
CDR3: CASTRDRGEQYF

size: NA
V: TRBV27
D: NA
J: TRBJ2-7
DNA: TGTGCCAGCAGTGGCGGGACTGGCTACGAGCAGTACTTC
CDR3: CASSGGTGYEQYF

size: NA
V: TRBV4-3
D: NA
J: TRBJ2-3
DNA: TGCGCCAGCAGCCAAGTTCCGATAAAGCAGTATTTT
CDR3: CASSQVPIKQYF

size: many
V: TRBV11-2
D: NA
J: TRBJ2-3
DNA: TGTGCCAGCAGCTTAACGGGGACCGGGACCACAGATACGCAGTATTTT
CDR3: CASSLTGTGTTDTQYF

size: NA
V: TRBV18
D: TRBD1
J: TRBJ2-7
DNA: TGTGCCAGCTCACCAGGGACAGATGCCTACGAGCAGTACTTC
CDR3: CASSPGTDAYEQYF

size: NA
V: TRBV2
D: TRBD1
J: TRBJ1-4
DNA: TGTGCCAGTACAGGGGGTAATAATGAAAAACTGTTTTTT
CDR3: CASTGGNNEKLFF

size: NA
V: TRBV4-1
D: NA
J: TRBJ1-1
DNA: TGTGCCAGCAGCCGGGCTTCGTGGGGGATTAGCCCCATGAACACTGAAGCTTTCTTT
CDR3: CASSRASWGISPMNTEAFF

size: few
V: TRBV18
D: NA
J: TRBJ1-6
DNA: TGTGCCAGCTCACCGGACAGCCGCTCCTATAATTCACCCCTCCACTTT
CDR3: CASSPDSRSYNSPLHF

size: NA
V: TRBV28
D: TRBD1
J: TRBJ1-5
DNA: TGTGCCAGCACCTTCCGAAGGGGCAGGGGGTCCGTTAGCAATCAGCCCCAGCATTTT
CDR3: CASTFRRGRGSVSNQPQHF

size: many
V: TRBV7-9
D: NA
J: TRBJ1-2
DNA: TGTGCCAGCAGCTTAGAGTGGCCAGGACGTAACTATGGCTACACCTTC
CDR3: CASSLEWPGRNYGYTF

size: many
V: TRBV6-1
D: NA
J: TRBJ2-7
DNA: TGTGCCACCGTGGGGGGGCTCCCCTACGAGCAGTACTTC
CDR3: CATVGGLPYEQYF

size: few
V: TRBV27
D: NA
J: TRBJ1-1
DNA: TGTGCCAGCAGTTTATGGGCAGGTGGGCCTGAAGCTTTCTTT
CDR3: CASSLWAGGPEAFF

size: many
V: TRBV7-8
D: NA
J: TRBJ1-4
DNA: TGTGCCAGCAGCTTAATCCGGGGTGAAAAAGGGATGTTTTTT
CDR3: CASSLIRGEKGMFF

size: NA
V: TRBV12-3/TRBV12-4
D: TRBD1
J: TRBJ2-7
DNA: TGTGCCAGCAGTTTCTACGGGGGGGGGACAGGGGTTTACGAGCAGTACTTC
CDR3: CASSFYGGGTGVYEQYF

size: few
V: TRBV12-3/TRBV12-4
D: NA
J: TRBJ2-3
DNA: TGTGCCAGCAGTTCTGGGGTGGCAGATACGCAGTATTTT
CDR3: CASSSGVADTQYF

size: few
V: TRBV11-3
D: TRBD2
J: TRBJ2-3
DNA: TGTGCCAGCAGCTTAACGGGGGGGCATGATACGCAGTATTTT
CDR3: CASSLTGGHDTQYF

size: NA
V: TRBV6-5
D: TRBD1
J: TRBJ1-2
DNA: TGTGCCAGCAAAACACAGGGGGCACTGTATGGCTACACCTTC
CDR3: CASKTQGALYGYTF

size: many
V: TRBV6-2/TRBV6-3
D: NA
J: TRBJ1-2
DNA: TGTGCCAGCAGTTACGCCCGGGGAGATTATGGCTACACCTTC
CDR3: CASSYARGDYGYTF

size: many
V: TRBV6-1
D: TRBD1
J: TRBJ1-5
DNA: TGTGCCAGCAACTTAAACCGGGACAGCCGTCAGCCCCAGCATTTT
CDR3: CASNLNRDSRQPQHF

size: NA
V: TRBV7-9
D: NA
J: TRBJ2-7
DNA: TGTGCCAGCAGCTTAGCAGGGAGTTACTACGAGCAGTACTTC
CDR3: CASSLAGSYYEQYF

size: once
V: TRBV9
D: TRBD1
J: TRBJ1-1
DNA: TGTGCCAGCAGCGTAGATCCGTCGACAGGGGTCACGACTGAAGCTTTCTTT
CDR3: CASSVDPSTGVTTEAFF